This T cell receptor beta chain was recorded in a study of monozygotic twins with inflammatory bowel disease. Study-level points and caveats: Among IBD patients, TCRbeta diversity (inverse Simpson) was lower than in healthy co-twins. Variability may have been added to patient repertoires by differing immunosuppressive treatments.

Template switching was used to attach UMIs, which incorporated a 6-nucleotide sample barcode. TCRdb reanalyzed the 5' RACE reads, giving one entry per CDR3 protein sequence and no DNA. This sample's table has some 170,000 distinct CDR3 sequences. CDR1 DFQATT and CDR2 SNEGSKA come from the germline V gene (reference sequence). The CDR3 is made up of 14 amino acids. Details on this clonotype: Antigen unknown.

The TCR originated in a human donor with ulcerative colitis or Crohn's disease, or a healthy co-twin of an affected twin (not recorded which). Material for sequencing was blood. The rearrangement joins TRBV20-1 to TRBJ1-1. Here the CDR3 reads CSALKGLLRGEAFF.